These 4 T cell receptor beta chains were all obtained from the same sample, sequenced in a study of blood T cell repertoires in COVID-19 (dated by TCRdb to the early 2020s). Library creation used the immunoSEQ multiplex PCR assay. The table comes from immuneACCESS by way of TCRdb, which keeps in-frame sequences with V and J called. Part of the clones is missing from these tables; in studies checked, under half for an unresolved V gene and the rest for unknown reasons. Within this sample are 120,000 to 150,000 clones, with 87% of them counted one time only. In total, the top ten clones hold around 6.5% of the sample. Sequenced input: peripheral blood. The receptors originated from an elderly man with acute or convalescent COVID-19.

This clone occurred once. This chain uses TRBV3-1 (or the pseudogene TRBV3-2) with TRBJ2-7, with 8 bases matching TRBD2. Looked up from germline, CDR1 is LGHDT and CDR2 is YNNKEL (reference sequence). The CDR3 runs 16 residues. J was trimmed by 6 bases and V by 1 base; bases with no gene match: 11. The CDR3 loop is CASSQGGAGALGEQYF. The CDR3 nucleotides are TGTGCCAGCAGCCAAGGGGGAGCGGGAGCATTAGGCGAGCAGTACTTC.

A remark on this clone: The sample carries other DNA sequences with the same CDR3. The chain links TRBV5-1 to TRBJ2-3; the D is unclear. V was pared by 0 bases and J by 1 base, with 3 bases between. CDR1 is SGHRS and CDR2 is YFSETQ in the germline V gene. This CDR3 has 13 amino acids. The CDR3 region has the DNA TGCGCCAGCAGCTTGGCCGGCACAGATACGCAGTATTTT. Its protein is CASSLAGTDTQYF.

CDR3 coding DNA: TGTGCCAGCAGCTTAGCTCTAGCGGCCCAAGAGACCCAGTACTTC. Translated: CASSLALAAQETQYF. The rearrangement joins TRBV11-2 to TRBJ2-5, with 7 bases aligning to TRBD2. Germline loops: CDR1 SGHAT, CDR2 FQNNGV. The V gene end was trimmed by 1 base and the J gene end by 1 base; junction bases not matched to a gene: 3. The length of the CDR3 is 15 residues.

This chain uses TRBV15 with TRBJ1-5; no reliable D call. CDR1 LNHNV and CDR2 YYDKDF come from the germline V gene (reference sequence). Deletions cut 0 bases from V and 3 bases from J, with 12 bases between. This CDR3 has 16 amino acids. CDR3 protein: CATSRDRQADNQPQHF. CDR3 nucleotide sequence: TGTGCCACCAGCAGAGACCGGCAGGCCGACAATCAGCCCCAGCATTTT.